The source of this TCR beta chain is a study of T cell clonality in common variable immunodeficiency. Findings and limits, study-wide: Authors noted CVID clonality's cause needs subpopulation repertoire sequencing. CVID subjects showed higher TCRbeta clonality than healthy controls.

Libraries were prepared by immunoSEQ multiplex PCR; TCRdb keeps only in-frame clonotypes and omits some of them. The sample holds tens of thousands of clones, and no clone turns up only once. The CDR3 covers 17 residues. V lost 4 bases, J lost 3 bases, and 6 bases stayed unmatched. Germline loops: CDR1 KGHDR, CDR2 SFDVKD. In this sample, this clone turned up many times. Its specificity is unknown. The read ends 3 residues shy of where the CDR3 ends; the end is completed using the germline J gene. The chain has TRBV24-1 and TRBJ2-3, with 13 nucleotides matching TRBD2. The clonotype was recovered from a person aged 18-69 years in good health. Specimen: peripheral blood mononuclear cells. CDR3 sequence reads: CATSERTSGRATDTQYF. The part of the CDR3 DNA that was read is TGTGCCACCAGTGAGCGTACTAGCGGGAGGGCGACAGATACG.